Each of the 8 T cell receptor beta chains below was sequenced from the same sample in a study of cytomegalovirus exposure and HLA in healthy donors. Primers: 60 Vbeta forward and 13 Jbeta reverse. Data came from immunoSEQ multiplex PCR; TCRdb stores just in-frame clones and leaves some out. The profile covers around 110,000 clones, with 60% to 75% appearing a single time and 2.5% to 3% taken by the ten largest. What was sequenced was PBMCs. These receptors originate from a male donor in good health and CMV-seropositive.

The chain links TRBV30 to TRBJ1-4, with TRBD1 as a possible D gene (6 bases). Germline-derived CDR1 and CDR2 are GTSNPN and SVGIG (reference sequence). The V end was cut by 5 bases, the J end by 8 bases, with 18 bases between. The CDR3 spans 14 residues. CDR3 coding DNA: TGTGCCTGGTCTCCGGGACACCTAACGGAAAAACTGTTTTTT. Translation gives CAWSPGHLTEKLFF. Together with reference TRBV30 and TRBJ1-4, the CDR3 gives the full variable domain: SQTIHQWPATLVQPVGSPLSLECTVEGTSNPNLYWYRQAAGRGLQLLFYSVGIGQISSEVPQNLSASRPQDRQFILSSKKLLLSDSGFYLCAWSPGHLTEKLFFGSGTQLSVL.

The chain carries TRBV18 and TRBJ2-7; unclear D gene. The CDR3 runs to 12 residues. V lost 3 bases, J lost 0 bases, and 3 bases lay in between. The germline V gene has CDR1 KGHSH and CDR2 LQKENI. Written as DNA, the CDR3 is TGTGCCAGCTCACCCCACTCCTACGAGCAGTACTTC. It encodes CASSPHSYEQYF.

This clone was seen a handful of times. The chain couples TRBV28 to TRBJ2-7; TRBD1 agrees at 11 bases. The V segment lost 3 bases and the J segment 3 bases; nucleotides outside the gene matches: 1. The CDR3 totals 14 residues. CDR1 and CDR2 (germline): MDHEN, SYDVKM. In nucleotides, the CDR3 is TGTGCCAGCAGTTTGGGGACAGGGGGCTACGAGCAGTACTTC. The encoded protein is CASSLGTGGYEQYF.

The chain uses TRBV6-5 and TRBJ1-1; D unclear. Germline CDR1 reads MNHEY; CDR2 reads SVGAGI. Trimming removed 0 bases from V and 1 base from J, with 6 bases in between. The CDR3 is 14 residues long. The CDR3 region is CASSYSFGNTEAFF. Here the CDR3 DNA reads TGTGCCAGCAGTTACTCCTTCGGGAACACTGAAGCTTTCTTT.

Written as DNA, the CDR3 is TGTGCCAGCAGCTTAAGGGGCCAGTCGGGTGGCTACACCTTC. Residues: CASSLRGQSGGYTF. The chain recombines TRBV7-2 with TRBJ1-2, with D perhaps matching TRBD1 (5 bases). CDR1 is SGHTA and CDR2 is FQGNSA in the germline V gene. The CDR3 is 14 amino acids. V was clipped by 2 bases and J by 7 bases, with 14 bases between them.

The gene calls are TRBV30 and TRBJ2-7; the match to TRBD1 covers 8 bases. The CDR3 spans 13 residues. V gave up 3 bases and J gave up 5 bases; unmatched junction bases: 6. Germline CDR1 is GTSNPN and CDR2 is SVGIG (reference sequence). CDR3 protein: CAWSQGAQDEQYF. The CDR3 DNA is TGTGCCTGGAGCCAGGGGGCGCAGGACGAGCAGTACTTC. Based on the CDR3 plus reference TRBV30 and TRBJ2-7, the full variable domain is SQTIHQWPATLVQPVGSPLSLECTVEGTSNPNLYWYRQAAGRGLQLLFYSVGIGQISSEVPQNLSASRPQDRQFILSSKKLLLSDSGFYLCAWSQGAQDEQYFGPGTRLTVT.

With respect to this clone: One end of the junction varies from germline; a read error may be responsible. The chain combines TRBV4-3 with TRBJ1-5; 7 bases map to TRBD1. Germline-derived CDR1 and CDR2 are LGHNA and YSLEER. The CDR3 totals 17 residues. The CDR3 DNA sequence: TGCGCCAGCAGCCAAGAAGCAGGGGGATATAGCAATCAGCCCCAGAATTTT. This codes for CASSQEAGGYSNQPQNF.

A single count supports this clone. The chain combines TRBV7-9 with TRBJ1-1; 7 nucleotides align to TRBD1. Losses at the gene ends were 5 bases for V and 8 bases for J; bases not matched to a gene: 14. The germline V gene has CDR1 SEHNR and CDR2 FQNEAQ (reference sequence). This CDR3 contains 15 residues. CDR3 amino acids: CASSGHRGNGGEAFF. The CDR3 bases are TGTGCCAGCAGCGGACACAGGGGCAACGGGGGCGAAGCTTTCTTT.